Listed below are T cell receptor beta chains from one sample, sequenced in a study of beta chain features in type 1 diabetes. Sequenced by immunoSEQ multiplex PCR; TCRdb stores in-frame clones only, minus some. The sample yields roughly 700,000 clones, around 15% seen once. Sample: naive CD4+ T cells from blood. These receptors were taken from a man younger than 35 with type 1 diabetes. CDR3s include the opening cysteine and the closing phenylalanine or tryptophan. Fields, in order: D gene, V gene, J gene, clone size, CDR3 protein, CDR3 DNA. The D gene is left open where the match is weak. Not every row has a clone size; where given, it reads once, few, many or a size class.

>NA|TRBV7-9|TRBJ2-6|few
CASSPPLSGANVLTF
TGTGCCAGCAGCCCACCACTATCTGGGGCCAACGTCCTGACTTTC
>TRBD1|TRBV10-3|TRBJ2-1|NA
CAIRTGERDNEQFF
TGTGCCATCAGGACAGGGGAGAGAGACAATGAGCAGTTCTTC
>NA|TRBV5-1|TRBJ2-3|NA
CASSLDRPDTQYF
TGCGCCAGCAGCTTGGACAGGCCAGATACGCAGTATTTT
>NA|TRBV18|TRBJ1-6|NA
CASSLTGMIESPLHF
TGTGCCAGCTCACTCACAGGGATGATAGAATCACCCCTCCACTTT
>TRBD1|TRBV2|TRBJ1-5|NA
CASGGQGGQPQHF
TGTGCCAGCGGGGGACAGGGCGGTCAGCCCCAGCATTTT
>NA|TRBV18|TRBJ2-5|NA
CASSPGGSEGETQYF
TGTGCCAGCTCACCGGGGGGCAGTGAAGGGGAGACCCAGTACTTC
>NA|TRBV7-9|TRBJ1-1|few
CASSFKGEDTEAFF
TGTGCCAGCAGCTTCAAGGGGGAGGACACTGAAGCTTTCTTT
>TRBD2|TRBV7-9|TRBJ2-5|few
CASRAAGNVQETQYF
TGTGCCAGCAGGGCAGCGGGAAACGTACAAGAGACCCAGTACTTC
>NA|TRBV6-5|TRBJ1-1|NA
CASSPDWNTEAFF
TGTGCCAGCAGTCCGGACTGGAACACTGAAGCTTTCTTT
>NA|TRBV7-9|TRBJ2-3|NA
CASSLLTALTDTQYF
TGTGCCAGCAGCTTACTTACAGCACTCACAGATACGCAGTATTTT
>NA|TRBV5-1|TRBJ1-1|few
CASSLGERRAEAFF
TGCGCCAGCAGCTTGGGGGAGAGAAGGGCTGAAGCTTTCTTT
>TRBD1|TRBV27|TRBJ2-7|few
CASSLSRGTDYEQYF
TGTGCCAGCAGTTTATCGAGGGGGACAGACTACGAGCAGTACTTC
>TRBD2|TRBV7-9|TRBJ2-3|NA
CASSYPHTGGGTDTQYF
TGTGCCAGCAGCTACCCCCACACGGGGGGGGGCACCGATACGCAGTATTTT
>NA|TRBV2|TRBJ1-5|NA
CASSGSSNQPQHF
TGTGCCAGCAGCGGAAGTAGCAATCAGCCCCAGCATTTT
>NA|TRBV6-5|TRBJ1-5|NA
CASGREEGQPQHF
TGTGCCAGCGGCAGGGAGGAAGGTCAGCCCCAGCATTTT
>NA|TRBV6-4|TRBJ1-2|NA
CASSSQGYGYTF
TGTGCCAGCAGTTCCCAGGGATATGGCTACACCTTC
>TRBD2|TRBV9|TRBJ2-5|few
CASSPPGLAGGFVTQYF
TGTGCCAGCAGCCCGCCGGGACTAGCGGGGGGATTTGTCACCCAGTACTTC
>TRBD1|TRBV6-6|TRBJ2-2|NA
CASSTQGGGELFF
TGTGCCAGCAGTACACAGGGGGGCGGGGAGCTGTTTTTT
>NA|TRBV25-1|TRBJ2-1|NA
CASSEQTYYNEQFF
TGTGCCAGCAGTGAACAGACGTACTACAATGAGCAGTTCTTC
>NA|TRBV19|TRBJ1-1|NA
CASSMSSNTEAFF
TGTGCCAGTAGTATGAGCTCGAACACTGAAGCTTTCTTT
>NA|TRBV5-1|TRBJ2-1|few
CASSLSDPLYNEQFF
TGCGCCAGCAGCTTGTCTGACCCGCTCTACAATGAGCAGTTCTTC
>NA|TRBV30|TRBJ2-7|NA
CAWSVGGVEQYF
TGTGCCTGGAGTGTAGGAGGGGTCGAGCAGTACTTC
>NA|TRBV6-6|TRBJ2-1|few
CASTLPGIIEQFF
TGTGCCAGCACCCTCCCGGGGATAATTGAGCAGTTCTTC
>NA|TRBV28|TRBJ2-1|few
CASSWGSVYNEQFF
TGTGCCAGCAGTTGGGGTAGTGTCTACAATGAGCAGTTCTTC
>NA|TRBV6-5|TRBJ1-4|NA
CASSSFVNEKLFF
TGTGCCAGCAGTTCCTTTGTGAATGAAAAACTGTTTTTT
>NA|TRBV7-2|TRBJ2-1|NA
CASSLPGTSYNEQFF
TGTGCCAGCAGCTTACCCGGGACTTCCTACAATGAGCAGTTCTTC
>NA|TRBV4-2|TRBJ2-3|NA
CASSQDGWSTSWGTDTQYF
TGTGCCAGCAGCCAAGACGGGTGGAGTACTAGCTGGGGCACAGATACGCAGTATTTT
>NA|TRBV15|TRBJ1-1|few
CATRTALNTEAFF
TGTGCCACAAGAACAGCCTTGAACACTGAAGCTTTCTTT
>NA|TRBV6-5|TRBJ2-3|few
CASRILPGADTQYF
TGTGCCAGCAGGATATTACCAGGGGCAGATACGCAGTATTTT
>NA|TRBV27|TRBJ2-1|few
CASSLFSNNEQFF
TGTGCCAGCAGTTTATTCTCCAACAATGAGCAGTTCTTC
>NA|TRBV30|TRBJ1-1|few
CAWLTQREAFF
TGTGCCTGGCTAACACAGCGTGAAGCTTTCTTT
>TRBD2|TRBV28|TRBJ2-7|NA
CASSPFSGGAHEQYF
TGTGCCAGCAGTCCCTTTAGCGGGGGGGCCCACGAGCAGTACTTC
>TRBD1|TRBV5-4|TRBJ1-2|few
CASSLGQGRQDYGYTF
TGTGCCAGCAGCTTGGGACAGGGGCGGCAGGACTATGGCTACACCTTC
>TRBD2|TRBV5-4|TRBJ2-3|few
CASSLGGGAPDTQYF
TGTGCCAGCAGCTTGGGCGGGGGGGCCCCAGATACGCAGTATTTT
>NA|TRBV14|TRBJ1-1|few
CASSQVYGSQNTEAFF
TGTGCCAGCAGCCAAGTCTACGGGAGCCAGAACACTGAAGCTTTCTTT
>NA|TRBV5-1|TRBJ2-3|few
CASAPRVGSTDTQYF
TGCGCCAGCGCCCCGAGGGTGGGCAGCACAGATACGCAGTATTTT
>NA|TRBV5-6|TRBJ2-1|few
CASSFDPTRSYNEQFF
TGTGCCAGCAGCTTCGATCCGACCCGTTCCTACAATGAGCAGTTCTTC
>NA|TRBV29-1|TRBJ2-7|few
CSVESRGNPYEQYF
TGCAGCGTTGAGAGTCGGGGGAACCCCTACGAGCAGTACTTC
>NA|TRBV19|TRBJ2-7|NA
CASSISRGVLSYEQYF
TGTGCCAGTAGTATCTCGAGGGGGGTTCTATCCTACGAGCAGTACTTC
>NA|TRBV30|TRBJ1-3|few
CAWWDAGNTIYF
TGTGCCTGGTGGGACGCTGGAAACACCATATATTTT
>NA|TRBV10-3|TRBJ2-7|few
CAIRGDGPYEQYF
TGTGCCATCAGGGGGGACGGACCCTACGAGCAGTACTTC
>NA|TRBV7-2|TRBJ1-4|few
CASSLANSGKLFF
TGTGCCAGCAGCTTAGCGAATTCGGGAAAACTGTTTTTT
>NA|TRBV30|TRBJ1-5|few
CAWSAAGTQLNQPQHF
TGTGCCTGGAGCGCCGCGGGGACGCAACTGAATCAGCCCCAGCATTTT
>TRBD1|TRBV13|TRBJ2-1|NA
CASSSRQGAYNEQFF
TGTGCCAGCAGCTCTCGACAGGGGGCCTACAATGAGCAGTTCTTC
>NA|TRBV13|TRBJ1-1|NA
CASSLKQVGTEAFF
TGTGCCAGCAGCCTGAAACAAGTGGGGACTGAAGCTTTCTTT
>NA|TRBV7-6|TRBJ1-4|few
CASSLGRENEKLFF
TGTGCCAGCAGCTTAGGCCGGGAGAATGAAAAACTGTTTTTT
>TRBD2|TRBV28|TRBJ2-5|NA
CASSFGREETQYF
TGTGCCAGCAGTTTCGGGAGGGAAGAGACCCAGTACTTC
>NA|TRBV13|TRBJ2-5|NA
CASSLAETQYF
TGTGCCAGCAGCTTGGCAGAGACCCAGTACTTC
>NA|TRBV18|TRBJ2-2|few
CASSLDTGELFF
TGTGCCAGCTCCCTTGACACCGGGGAGCTGTTTTTT
>TRBD1|TRBV7-6|TRBJ2-2|few
CASSPRDRGQPGELFF
TGTGCCAGCAGCCCCAGGGACAGGGGGCAGCCCGGGGAGCTGTTTTTT
>NA|TRBV7-9|TRBJ2-1|NA
CASSLIGSLGSYNEQFF
TGTGCCAGCAGCTTAATAGGTAGCTTAGGCTCCTACAATGAGCAGTTCTTC
>NA|TRBV2|TRBJ2-3|NA
CASTEGQTDTQYF
TGTGCCAGCACAGAGGGGCAAACAGATACGCAGTATTTT
>NA|TRBV4-1|TRBJ1-6|few
CASSPTYRSSYNSPLHF
TGCGCCAGCAGCCCAACCTACAGGAGCTCCTATAATTCACCCCTCCACTTT
>NA|TRBV30|TRBJ1-5|NA
CAWSRQVPEPQHF
TGTGCCTGGAGTAGACAGGTACCAGAGCCCCAGCATTTT
>TRBD2|TRBV6-5|TRBJ2-4|few
CASRAGGSKNIQYF
TGTGCCAGCAGGGCGGGAGGGTCGAAAAACATTCAGTACTTC